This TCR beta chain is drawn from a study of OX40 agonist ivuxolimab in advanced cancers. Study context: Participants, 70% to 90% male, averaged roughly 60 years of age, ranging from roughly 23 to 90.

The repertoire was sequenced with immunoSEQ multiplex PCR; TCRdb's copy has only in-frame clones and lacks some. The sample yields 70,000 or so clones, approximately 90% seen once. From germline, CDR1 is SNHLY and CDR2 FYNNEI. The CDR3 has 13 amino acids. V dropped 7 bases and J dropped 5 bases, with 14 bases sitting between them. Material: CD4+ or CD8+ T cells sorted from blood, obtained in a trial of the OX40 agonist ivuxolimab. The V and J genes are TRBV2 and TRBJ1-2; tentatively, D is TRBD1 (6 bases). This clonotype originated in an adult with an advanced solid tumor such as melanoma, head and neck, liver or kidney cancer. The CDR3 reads CASKETGIYGYTF. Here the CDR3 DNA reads TGTGCCAGCAAGGAAACAGGGATTTATGGCTACACCTTC.